These T cell receptor beta chains were read from a single sample in a study of human T cells and chemical hapten exposure. MiXCR was run by TCRdb on the RACE reads, yielding one entry per CDR3 protein. Altogether 45,000 to 70,000 distinct CDR3 sequences are present, approximately 9.3% being singletons, with the ten largest covering 13%. The sample in question was whole blood, obtained in connection with sensitization to the hapten diphenylcyclopropenone (DPC). The receptors stem from a woman between 35 and 50 years old with alopecia areata. Some clones in this sample may be carry-over from other donors' samples. CDR3s include the opening cysteine and the closing phenylalanine or tryptophan. The D gene is left open where the match is weak. Clone size appears in some rows only: once, few, many, or a class for an expanded clone.

d_call,v_call,j_call,clone_size,cdr3_nt,cdr3_aa
TRBD1,TRBV7-6,TRBJ2-2,few,TGTGCCAGCAGGCGGACAGGGGGCCAAACCGGGGAGCTGTTTTTT,CASRRTGGQTGELFF
-,TRBV12-3/TRBV12-4,TRBJ1-2,few,TGTGCCAGCACCCCAGGGCAGAAGGTCGGTATGGGCTATGGCTACACCTTC,CASTPGQKVGMGYGYTF
-,TRBV7-9,TRBJ2-7,many,TGTGCCAGCAGCCTAGCGAGGGGGAGTTACGAGCAGTACTTC,CASSLARGSYEQYF
-,TRBV4-2,TRBJ1-5,-,TGTGCCAGCAGCCAAGACCCGGGACGGGAGGATCAGCCCCAGCATTTT,CASSQDPGREDQPQHF
-,TRBV29-1,TRBJ2-7,-,TGCAGCGTGGCGGCCGGTCGTTGGGGGGAGCAGTACTTC,CSVAAGRWGEQYF
TRBD2,TRBV6-1,TRBJ2-3,many,TGTGCCAGCAGTGGAACTAGCGGGGGGGCCCTGGATACGCAGTATTTT,CASSGTSGGALDTQYF
TRBD2,TRBV5-1,TRBJ2-1,many,TGCGCCAGCAGCTTGGAGAGCGGGGGATACAATGAGCAGTTCTTC,CASSLESGGYNEQFF
TRBD1,TRBV12-3/TRBV12-4,TRBJ1-2,many,TGTGCCAGCAGTTTAAGGCAGGGGGCTGGTTACGATGGCTACACCTTC,CASSLRQGAGYDGYTF
TRBD1,TRBV7-2,TRBJ1-5,-,TGTGCCAGCAGCCAGGCCCAGGGGGCCTTTCAGCCCCAGCATTTT,CASSQAQGAFQPQHF
-,TRBV20-1,TRBJ1-1,many,TGCAGTGCTAGAGATCGCCACATGAACACTGAAGCTTTCTTT,CSARDRHMNTEAFF
-,TRBV2,TRBJ1-1,-,TGTGCCAGCAGTGAGACCAGGGCTTTCTTT,CASSETRAFF
TRBD1,TRBV18,TRBJ1-1,many,TGTGCCAGCTCACCGCGGGGGACAGGAAACACTGAAGCTTTCTTT,CASSPRGTGNTEAFF
-,TRBV19,TRBJ1-1,few,TGTGCCAGTAGGGTAGCAGGGGTTATGAACACTGAAGCTTTCTTT,CASRVAGVMNTEAFF
-,TRBV27,TRBJ1-5,many,TGTGCCAGCAAGTGGGACATTCGGCGCAATCAGCCCCAGCATTTT,CASKWDIRRNQPQHF
TRBD2,TRBV7-6,TRBJ2-1,-,TGTGCCAGCAGCAACAGACTAGCGGGGGGTACTTACAATGAGCAGTTCTTC,CASSNRLAGGTYNEQFF
-,TRBV7-9,TRBJ1-2,-,TGTGCCAGCAGCTTTAGACAGGTCGATGAGGATGGCTACACCTTC,CASSFRQVDEDGYTF
TRBD1,TRBV24-1,TRBJ1-2,few,TGTGCCATCGGACAGGACTATGGCTACACCTTC,CAIGQDYGYTF
TRBD1,TRBV2,TRBJ1-6,-,TGTGCCAGCAGTCGGACAGGGGGCGCGAGTTTAGTCCTCCACTTT,CASSRTGGASLVLHF
TRBD2,TRBV5-4,TRBJ2-5,-,TGTGCCAGCAGGGCGGGGGGCCAAGAGACCCAGTACTTC,CASRAGGQETQYF
-,TRBV5-1,TRBJ1-1,-,TGCGCCAGCAGCTTGGTGGGGACGGACACTGAAGCTTTCTTT,CASSLVGTDTEAFF
-,TRBV2,TRBJ1-3,few,TGTGCCAGTGGACAGACCTCTGGAAACACCATATATTTT,CASGQTSGNTIYF
-,TRBV2,TRBJ1-1,many,TGTGCCAGCAGGGACAGCCTGAACGCTGAAGCTTTCTTT,CASRDSLNAEAFF
TRBD2,TRBV12-3/TRBV12-4,TRBJ2-3,-,TGTGCCAGCAGTCGAGGACTAGCGTGGGGAGATACGCAGTATTTT,CASSRGLAWGDTQYF
TRBD2,TRBV7-8,TRBJ2-2,many,TGTGCCAGCAGCTTATGGGAGGGTGCGGACACCGGGGAGCTGTTTTTT,CASSLWEGADTGELFF
TRBD1,TRBV7-2,TRBJ1-2,many,TGTGCCAGCAGCTTAGCCGGGACAGAGGACTATGGCTACACCTTC,CASSLAGTEDYGYTF
TRBD1,TRBV4-1,TRBJ1-1,few,TGCGCCAGCAGCCAACCACAGGGGATGGACACTGAAGCTTTCTTT,CASSQPQGMDTEAFF
-,TRBV4-1,TRBJ2-5,few,TGCGCCAGCAGCGCGGGGGCTAGCCAACTCCAAGAGACCCAGTACTTC,CASSAGASQLQETQYF
-,TRBV2,TRBJ2-4,many,TGTGCCAGCAGTGAACTTCTACCCCGGAGCCCTAGCAACATTCAGTACTTC,CASSELLPRSPSNIQYF
TRBD1,TRBV4-1,TRBJ1-3,many,TGCGCCAGCAGCCAGCCTCTGGGACAGCGTGCGAGCACCATATATTTT,CASSQPLGQRASTIYF
TRBD1,TRBV3-1,TRBJ2-3,many,TGTGCCAGCAGCCAAGACGGGACAGTCACAGATACGCAGTATTTT,CASSQDGTVTDTQYF
-,TRBV11-2,TRBJ1-3,many,TGTGCCAGCAGCCAACGGGGATCTGGAAACACCATATATTTT,CASSQRGSGNTIYF
TRBD1,TRBV6-1,TRBJ1-4,many,TGTGCCAACTCGGACAGGGTGTGGGAAAAACTGTTTTTT,CANSDRVWEKLFF
TRBD1,TRBV7-2,TRBJ1-6,many,TGTGCCAGCAGCGCCCAGGGGACAGCCAATTCACCCCTCCACTTT,CASSAQGTANSPLHF
TRBD2,TRBV7-9,TRBJ2-1,few,TGTGCCAGCAGCTCCCTGCTCGCGGGGGGGACCAATGAGCAGTTCTTC,CASSSLLAGGTNEQFF
-,TRBV9,TRBJ1-4,few,TGTGCCAGCAGCGTAGAGGGGCAGGGGAATGAAAAACTGTTTTTT,CASSVEGQGNEKLFF
TRBD1,TRBV20-1,TRBJ1-1,-,TGCAGTGCTAGAGATGGGACAGGGGACACTGAAGCTTTCTTT,CSARDGTGDTEAFF
TRBD2,TRBV5-8,TRBJ2-3,many,TGTGCCAGCAGCTTGGCCAAATTGCGGGGGGTAACAGATACGCAGTATTTT,CASSLAKLRGVTDTQYF
-,TRBV5-4,TRBJ2-1,many,TGTGCCAGCAGCTCAGAAATCGGGGGCATCAATGAGCAGTTCTTC,CASSSEIGGINEQFF
-,TRBV7-6,TRBJ1-1,many,TGTGCCAGCAGCCCGGCATACGGGAGTCTGAACACTGAAGCTTTCTTT,CASSPAYGSLNTEAFF
TRBD1,TRBV20-1,TRBJ1-5,many,TGCAGTGCTAAACACGAGACAGGGGGTAATCAGCCCCAGCATTTT,CSAKHETGGNQPQHF
-,TRBV5-4,TRBJ2-7,-,TGTGCCAGCAGCCAAACCAACGAGCAGTACTTC,CASSQTNEQYF
-,TRBV4-1,TRBJ1-4,few,TGCGCCAGCAGCCTACAAAGGCCGAAGCAAGGTGAAAAACTGTTTTTT,CASSLQRPKQGEKLFF
-,TRBV12-3/TRBV12-4,TRBJ1-5,-,TGTGCCAGCAGTTTAGCCGGGGTTGGCAATCAGCCCCAGCATTTT,CASSLAGVGNQPQHF
TRBD1,TRBV5-1,TRBJ1-1,-,TGCGCCAGCAGCTTGGTGTCAGGGGGAAACACTGAAGCTTTCTTT,CASSLVSGGNTEAFF
TRBD2,TRBV6-6,TRBJ2-2,many,TGTGCCAGCACTTCCCATGGGGGGGCCGGGGAGCTGTTTTTT,CASTSHGGAGELFF
-,TRBV28,TRBJ1-1,-,TGTGCCAGCAGTTTTCGGAGGGCTGAAGCTTTCTTT,CASSFRRAEAFF
-,TRBV20-1,TRBJ2-7,few,TGCAGTGCTAGCAGGGTAGTCGAGCAGTACTTC,CSASRVVEQYF